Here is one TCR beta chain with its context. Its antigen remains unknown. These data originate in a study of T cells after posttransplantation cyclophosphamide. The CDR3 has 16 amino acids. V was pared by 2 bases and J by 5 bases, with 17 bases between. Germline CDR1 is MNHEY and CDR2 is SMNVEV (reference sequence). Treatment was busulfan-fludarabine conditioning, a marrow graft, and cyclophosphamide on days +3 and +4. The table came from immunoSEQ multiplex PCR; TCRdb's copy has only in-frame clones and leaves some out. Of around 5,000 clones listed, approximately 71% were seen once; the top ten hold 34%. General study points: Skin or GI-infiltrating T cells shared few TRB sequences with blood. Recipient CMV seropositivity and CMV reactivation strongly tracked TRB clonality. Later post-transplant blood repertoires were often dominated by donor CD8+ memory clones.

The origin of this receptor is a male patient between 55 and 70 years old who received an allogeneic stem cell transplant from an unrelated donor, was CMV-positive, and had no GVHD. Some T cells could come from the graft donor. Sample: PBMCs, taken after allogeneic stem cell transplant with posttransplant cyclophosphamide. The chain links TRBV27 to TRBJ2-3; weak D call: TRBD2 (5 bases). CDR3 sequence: CASSLRRAHDGDTQYF. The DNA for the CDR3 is TGTGCCAGCAGTTTACGGCGGGCACATGATGGAGATACGCAGTATTTT.